The source of this T cell receptor beta chain is a study of blood T cells in healthy people across ages. The authors ran a second PCR of about 6 to 11 cycles using a sample-barcoded 5' primer and a J-beta primer mix. TCRdb analysed the 5' RACE reads with MiXCR anew, one entry per CDR3 protein. The sample shows some 1,000,000 distinct CDR3 sequences, about 23% of them seen only once. Per germline, CDR1 LGHNA and CDR2 YNFKEQ. There are 15 residues in the CDR3. J gave up 2 bases and V 2 bases, and 4 bases lay outside the gene matches. Study-wide points: Donor CMV infection status was unknown, possibly confounding age-related changes in expanded clonotypes.

Concerning this clonotype: Its antigen is not identified.

The same data also went into a second study, on T cells of mothers and their children. That source adds: With the M1S primer of the second PCR, sample barcodes and 2-4 random nucleotides were added. Slightly higher overlap, not significant, was seen in related mother-child pairs than in unrelated pairs.

This clonotype was sampled from a girl aged 2-10 years in good health. The chain carries TRBV4-2 and TRBJ2-3; 7 bases map to TRBD2. Source material: blood. The CDR3 DNA follows: TGTGCCAGCAGCCAACCAGCGGGGCCCACAGATACGCAGTATTTT. The encoded protein is CASSQPAGPTDTQYF.